Below, 28 T cell receptor beta chains from the same sample are listed, as sequenced in a study of shared clonotypes between healthy human individuals (dated by TCRdb to the early 2020s). The method behind the library was the immunoSEQ multiplex PCR assay. Drawn from immuneACCESS, this table holds only the in-frame rearrangements with V and J called that TCRdb kept. Clones are partly lost; checked studies trace under half to an unresolved V gene and leave the rest unexplained. This sample has a few hundred thousand clones in its table, and roughly 91% of those were observed once. The leading ten clones occupy around 15% of the sample. Sequencing was performed on memory CD8+ T cells sorted from blood. According to the study, the label for this sample's cell subset or site signals: CD45RO+ cells pooled with CCR7-negative TemRA cells. The receptors were gathered from a man aged 18 to 30 in good health.

V gene TRBV6-1 combines with J gene TRBJ1-4; no clear D gene. The CDR3 covers 15 residues. V dropped 3 bases and J dropped 10 bases, with 18 bases sitting between them. The V gene's germline CDR1 is MNHNS and CDR2 SASEGT. In DNA form, the CDR3 reads TGTGCCAGCAGTGAGCCGGAAGGGTATTCGGCAAAACTGTTTTTT. It is translated as CASSEPEGYSAKLFF.

The J gene is TRBJ2-7, the V gene TRBV9, with 7 bases identical to TRBD1. Germline-derived CDR1 and CDR2 are SGDLS and YYNGEE. V shed 0 bases and J 3 bases; nucleotides not matched to a gene: 3. This CDR3 has 14 residues. CDR3 DNA sequence: TGTGCCAGCAGCGTAGGGGACAGCCACTACGAGCAGTACTTC. This gives the protein CASSVGDSHYEQYF.

This clone was observed at least ten times. The chain carries TRBV28 and TRBJ1-5, with D unresolved. Trimming removed 6 bases at V and 4 bases at J, with 19 bases between. This CDR3 has 16 amino acids. Germline V lookup: CDR1 MDHEN, CDR2 SYDVKM. CDR3 sequence reads: CASSWFWGNDNQPQHF. In nucleotides, the CDR3 is TGTGCCAGCAGCTGGTTCTGGGGAAATGATAATCAGCCCCAGCATTTT.

V and J are TRBV5-1 and TRBJ1-2, with D uncertain. From germline, CDR1 is SGHRS and CDR2 YFSETQ. V was clipped by 0 bases and J by 8 bases, with 17 bases between them. The CDR3 runs 15 residues. In DNA, the CDR3 is TGCGCCAGCAGCTTGGGACGGACTAACTATGGCGGCTACACCTTC. This translates into CASSLGRTNYGGYTF.

V usage is TRBV7-3 and J usage is TRBJ1-5; D unresolved. Trimming left V 6 bases short and J 4 bases short, with 16 bases between. Germline V gene lookup returns CDR1 SGHTA and CDR2 FQGTGA. CDR3 length: 15 amino acids. CDR3 protein: CASRLKTRKNQPQHF. For the CDR3, the DNA is TGTGCCAGCAGACTGAAGACCAGGAAGAATCAGCCCCAGCATTTT. Variable domain in full (rest from reference TRBV7-3 and TRBJ1-5): GAGVSQTPSNKVTEKGKYVELRCDPISGHTALYWYRQSLGQGPEFLIYFQGTGAADDSGLPNDRFFAVRPEGSVSTLKIQRTERGDSAVYLCASRLKTRKNQPQHFGDGTRLSIL.

The chain is built from TRBV9 and TRBJ2-7; no firm D call. The CDR3 sequence is 15 residues long. V gave up 0 bases and J gave up 2 bases, with 12 bases separating them. Germline V gives CDR1 SGDLS, CDR2 YYNGEE. CDR3 bases: TGTGCCAGCAGCGTAGGATTTGGCAGCCCCTACGAGCAGTACTTC. It is translated as CASSVGFGSPYEQYF.

In its sample, this clone was seen once. The V call is TRBV9, the J call TRBJ1-1; D gene uncertain. Germline-derived CDR1 and CDR2 are SGDLS and YYNGEE. The CDR3 runs to 13 residues. V was pared by 0 bases and J by 5 bases, with 8 bases between. The CDR3 DNA sequence: TGTGCCAGCAGCGTAGGGGCAGCAACTGAAGCTTTCTTT. It is translated as CASSVGAATEAFF. The whole variable domain, remainder taken from reference TRBV9 and TRBJ1-1, is DSGVTQTPKHLITATGQRVTLRCSPRSGDLSVYWYQQSLDQGLQFLIQYYNGEERAKGNILERFSAQQFPDLHSELNLSSLELGDSALYFCASSVGAATEAFFGQGTRLTVV.

CDR3 DNA: TGTGCCAGCAGTCACGGACAGGGCGCCACTGAAGCTTTCTTT. Translating it yields CASSHGQGATEAFF. The chain has TRBV27 and TRBJ1-1, with TRBD1 identical over 8 bases. CDR1 is MNHEY, CDR2 SMNVEV, per germline (reference sequence). The CDR3 runs 14 residues. The V and J ends lost 5 bases and 4 bases, in that order; junction bases with no gene match: 6.

The chain employs TRBV5-8 and TRBJ2-1; D gene unclear. Trimming cost V 0 bases and J 7 bases, with 5 bases left between them. Germline assignment: CDR1 SGHTS and CDR2 YDEGEE. CDR3 length: 12 residues. CDR3 nucleotides: TGTGCCAGCAGCTTGGCGAGGAATGAGCAGTTCTTC. This gives the protein CASSLARNEQFF.

The table lists this clone with a few counts. The CDR3 here is CASSIPPGNTGELFF. For the CDR3, the DNA is TGTGCCAGTAGTATACCCCCAGGGAACACCGGGGAGCTGTTTTTT. This chain connects TRBV19 to TRBJ2-2; D unclear. Germline loops: CDR1 LNHDA, CDR2 SQIVND (reference sequence). The CDR3 is 15 residues long. V was shortened by 2 bases and J by 1 base, with 8 bases between the two germline ends.

This clone occurred a few times. The V and J genes are TRBV4-1 and TRBJ1-1, with D possibly TRBD1 on 6 matching bases. This CDR3 comprises 12 residues. The germline V gene encodes CDR1 MGHRA and CDR2 YSYEKL. Between the trimmed V and J ends, which lost 5 bases and 8 bases, there was a span of 12 bases. Written as DNA, the CDR3 is TGCGCCAGCAGCGAAACAGGGACCGAAGCTTTCTTT. It specifies CASSETGTEAFF.

The rearrangement joins TRBV5-8 to TRBJ2-7; 7 nucleotides agree with TRBD1. Trimming removed 9 bases from V and 5 bases from J; junction bases left unmatched: 8. This CDR3 is built from 12 residues. Germline CDR1 and CDR2: SGHTS and YDEGEE. CDR3 in DNA: TGTGCCACCCTTCAGGGGGTCCACGAGCAGTACTTC. Translating it yields CATLQGVHEQYF.

V gene TRBV19 combines with J gene TRBJ2-7; TRBD2 matches at 12 bases. J lost 1 base, V lost 4 bases, and 8 bases had no gene match. This CDR3 spans 17 amino acids. Looked up from germline, CDR1 is LNHDA and CDR2 is SQIVND (reference sequence). CDR3 region: CASSTLAGGPTSYEQYF. Written as DNA, the CDR3 is TGTGCCAGTAGTACCCTAGCGGGGGGGCCGACGTCCTACGAGCAGTACTTC.

The chain couples TRBV27 to TRBJ2-5; possibly TRBD1 or TRBD2 for D (5 bases each). V was cut by 3 bases and J by 3 bases, with 8 bases left in between. Germline loops: CDR1 MNHEY, CDR2 SMNVEV (reference sequence). CDR3 length: 13 residues. CDR3 region: CASSFLGEETQYF. In DNA form, the CDR3 reads TGTGCCAGCAGTTTCTTGGGGGAAGAGACCCAGTACTTC.

The count of this clone is one. V usage is TRBV27 and J usage is TRBJ2-7; 8 bases map to TRBD2. The CDR3 sequence is 19 residues long. The junction had 20 bases not matched to a gene; V was cut back by 5 bases and J by 2 bases. From germline, CDR1 is MNHEY and CDR2 SMNVEV (reference sequence). The CDR3 sequence: CASSLLGAGSTSEPYEQYF. The CDR3 coding sequence is TGTGCCAGCAGTCTACTCGGGGCAGGGTCGACTAGCGAACCCTACGAGCAGTACTTC.

DNA for the CDR3: TGTGCCAGCAGGGAAGACAGGGTAGGAGACGAGCAGTACTTC. Translating it yields CASREDRVGDEQYF. The chain links TRBV27 to TRBJ2-7, with 7 bases identical to TRBD1. The V gene end was trimmed by 6 bases and the J gene end by 5 bases; junction bases not matched to a gene: 10. The CDR3 consists of 14 residues. Germline V gene lookup returns CDR1 MNHEY and CDR2 SMNVEV (reference sequence).

This clone was observed a few times. The chain has TRBV28 and TRBJ2-1, with 13 bases lining up with TRBD2. V lost 5 bases to trimming and J lost 8 bases; unmatched junction nucleotides: 12. Germline CDR1 MDHEN, CDR2 SYDVKM. The CDR3 consists of 17 residues. CDR3 protein: CASSIWTSGSTADEQFF. In nucleotides, the CDR3 is TGTGCCAGCAGTATTTGGACTAGCGGGAGTACCGCGGATGAGCAGTTCTTC. Filled out from reference TRBV28 and TRBJ2-1, the complete variable domain reads DVKVTQSSRYLVKRTGEKVFLECVQDMDHENMFWYRQDPGLGLRLIYFSYDVKMKEKGDIPEGYSVSREKKERFSLILESASTNQTSMYLCASSIWTSGSTADEQFFGPGTRLTVL.

A remark on this clone: The CDR3 does not end in the conserved phenylalanine or tryptophan, so this is likely a read error. Because the CDR3's place on the DNA is in doubt, the DNA is left out and the CDR3 is given as listed by TCRdb. J is TRBJ2-3 and V is TRBV7-7; the DNA was not used to check the table's D call, TRBD2. Germline assignment: CDR1 SSHAT and CDR2 FNYEAQ (reference sequence). Including both end residues, the CDR3 is 9 amino acids long. The CDR3 sequence: CASSLAAEK.

The rearrangement uses TRBV29-1 and TRBJ2-5, with unresolved D. The DNA end is a closer match to TRBJ2-7, so the J assignment may be wrong. Germline V gene sequence: CDR1 SQVTM, CDR2 ANQGSEA. The length of the CDR3 is 12 residues. CDR3 nucleotides: TGCAGCGTTCTGACTCCTTCCTACGAGCAGTACTTC. It specifies CSVLTPSYEQYF.

The chain employs TRBV5-6 and TRBJ1-4, with D maybe TRBD1 (5 bases). CDR1 and CDR2 from the germline V gene are SGHDT and YYEEEE. Trimming stripped 1 base from V and 0 bases from J, with 13 bases between. CDR3 length: 17 amino acids. CDR3 loop: CASSLSLGVATNEKLFF. The CDR3 DNA follows: TGTGCCAGCAGCTTGTCCTTGGGGGTAGCAACTAATGAAAAACTGTTTTTT.

On this clone itself: The sample holds other DNA sequences that translate to the same CDR3. The chain links TRBV6-5 to TRBJ2-5, with D possibly being TRBD2 (6 bases). Per the germline V gene, CDR1 is MNHEY and CDR2 is SVGAGI. The CDR3 consists of 14 residues. Trimming removed 0 bases at V and 1 base at J, with 6 bases between. The CDR3 sequence is CASSYSGGQETQYF. CDR3 sequence (DNA): TGTGCCAGCAGTTACTCGGGGGGCCAAGAGACCCAGTACTTC.

The chain joins TRBV2 to TRBJ1-2; 8 nucleotides line up with TRBD1. The germline V gene has CDR1 SNHLY and CDR2 FYNNEI. The trim removed 6 bases at V and 4 bases at J, leaving 7 bases unmatched. The CDR3 loop spans 14 amino acids. The CDR3 protein is CASRGTGLIYGYTF. The DNA of the CDR3 is TGTGCCAGCAGAGGGACAGGCCTCATCTATGGCTACACCTTC.

This chain connects TRBV4-3 to TRBJ2-7; TRBD1 aligns across 10 bases. From germline, CDR1 is LGHNA and CDR2 YSLEER. This CDR3 is built from 15 residues. V lost 4 bases and J lost 4; bases outside the gene matches: 7. CDR3 sequence (DNA): TGCGCCAGCAGCCCCGACGACAGGGGGCCTTACGAGCAGTACTTC. Protein sequence: CASSPDDRGPYEQYF.

This chain uses TRBV7-9 with TRBJ1-3; the D gene is possibly TRBD1 (5 bases). The CDR3 totals 16 residues. The V end was cut by 0 bases, the J end by 3 bases, with 12 bases between. The germline V gene has CDR1 SEHNR and CDR2 FQNEAQ (reference sequence). The CDR3 loop reads CASSLALGRDGNTIYF. The CDR3 bases are TGTGCCAGCAGCTTAGCTTTGGGACGCGATGGAAACACCATATATTTT.

The chain has TRBV2 and TRBJ2-7, with 11 bases fitting TRBD2. Germline lookup yields CDR1 SNHLY and CDR2 FYNNEI. The CDR3 is 16 amino acids. V gave up 4 bases and J gave up 3 bases; unmatched junction bases: 8. Here the CDR3 DNA reads TGTGCCAGCAGTGTTGGGACTAGCGGCTTGGTCTACGAGCAGTACTTC. Its translation: CASSVGTSGLVYEQYF.

The gene calls are TRBV4-1 and TRBJ2-5, with D unresolved. Trimming removed 0 bases at V and 5 bases at J, with 19 bases between. Germline CDR1 is MGHRA and CDR2 is YSYEKL. CDR3 length: 17 residues. CDR3 loop: CASSQDLQTFPEETQYF. CDR3 sequence (DNA): TGCGCCAGCAGCCAAGATCTTCAGACCTTTCCGGAGGAGACCCAGTACTTC.

This chain connects TRBV30 to TRBJ2-7, with 7 positions matching TRBD1. This CDR3 has 14 residues. Germline trimming cut 1 base from V and 7 bases from J; bases unmatched to any gene: 10. From germline, CDR1 is GTSNPN and CDR2 SVGIG (reference sequence). This CDR3 reads CAWSGGQAPREQYF. The CDR3 DNA is TGTGCCTGGAGTGGTGGACAGGCCCCTCGGGAGCAGTACTTC. Full variable domain (missing parts from reference TRBV30 and TRBJ2-7): SQTIHQWPATLVQPVGSPLSLECTVEGTSNPNLYWYRQAAGRGLQLLFYSVGIGQISSEVPQNLSASRPQDRQFILSSKKLLLSDSGFYLCAWSGGQAPREQYFGPGTRLTVT.

V usage is TRBV4-1 and J usage is TRBJ2-2, with D perhaps TRBD2 (5 bases). The CDR3 consists of 20 residues. With 1 base removed from V and 4 bases from J, the gap between germline ends came to 25 bases. From germline, CDR1 is MGHRA and CDR2 YSYEKL. CDR3 sequence: CASSQVVGWLEGSSTGELFF. CDR3 nucleotide sequence: TGCGCCAGCAGCCAAGTTGTGGGGTGGCTAGAGGGATCTTCCACCGGGGAGCTGTTTTTT.